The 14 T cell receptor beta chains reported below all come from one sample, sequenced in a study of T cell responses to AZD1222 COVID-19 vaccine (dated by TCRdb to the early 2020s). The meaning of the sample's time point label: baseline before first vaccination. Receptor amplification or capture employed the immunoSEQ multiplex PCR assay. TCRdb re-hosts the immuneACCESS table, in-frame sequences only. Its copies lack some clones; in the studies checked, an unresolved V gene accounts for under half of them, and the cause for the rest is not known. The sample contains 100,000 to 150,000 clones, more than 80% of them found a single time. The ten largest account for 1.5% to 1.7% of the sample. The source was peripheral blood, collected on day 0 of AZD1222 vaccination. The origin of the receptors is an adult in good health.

Written as DNA, the CDR3 is TGTGCCATCAGTGGGGGACAGGGGGCAACCTACGAGCAGTACTTC. It translates to CAISGGQGATYEQYF. The V gene is TRBV10-3, the J gene TRBJ2-7; 12 bases agree with TRBD1. The length of the CDR3 is 15 residues. The ends lost 4 bases at V and 2 bases at J; junction bases unmatched: 3. Germline CDR1 ENHRY, CDR2 SYGVKD.

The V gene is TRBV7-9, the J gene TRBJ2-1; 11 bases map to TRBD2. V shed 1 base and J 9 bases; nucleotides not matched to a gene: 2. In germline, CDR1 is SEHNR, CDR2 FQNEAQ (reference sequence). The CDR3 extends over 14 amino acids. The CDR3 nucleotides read TGTGCCAGCAGCTTAGTAGCGGGAGGGGGTGAGCAGTTCTTC. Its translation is CASSLVAGGGEQFF.

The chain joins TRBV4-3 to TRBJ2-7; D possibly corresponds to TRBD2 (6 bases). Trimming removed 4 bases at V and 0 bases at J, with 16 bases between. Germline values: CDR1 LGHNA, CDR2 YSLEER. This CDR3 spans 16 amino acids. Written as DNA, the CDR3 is TGCGCCAGCAGCCGGGGGACCGGGAGCCTCTCCTACGAGCAGTACTTC. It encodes CASSRGTGSLSYEQYF.

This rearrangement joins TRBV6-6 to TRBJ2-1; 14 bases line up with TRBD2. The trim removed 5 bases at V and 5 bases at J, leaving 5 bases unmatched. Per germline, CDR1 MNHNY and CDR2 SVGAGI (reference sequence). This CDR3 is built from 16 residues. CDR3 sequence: CASSTVGLAGDNEQFF. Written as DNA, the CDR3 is TGTGCCAGCAGTACTGTGGGACTAGCGGGAGACAATGAGCAGTTCTTC.

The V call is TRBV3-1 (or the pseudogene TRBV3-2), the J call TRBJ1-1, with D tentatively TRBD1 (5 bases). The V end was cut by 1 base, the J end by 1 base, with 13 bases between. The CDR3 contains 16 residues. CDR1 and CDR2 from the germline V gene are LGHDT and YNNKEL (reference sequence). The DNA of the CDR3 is TGTGCCAGCAGCCAAGCGGGGCAGGCAGGGAACACTGAAGCTTTCTTT. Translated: CASSQAGQAGNTEAFF.

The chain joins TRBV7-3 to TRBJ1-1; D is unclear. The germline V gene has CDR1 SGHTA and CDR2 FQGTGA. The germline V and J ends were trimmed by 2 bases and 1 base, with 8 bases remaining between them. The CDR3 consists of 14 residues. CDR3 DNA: TGTGCCAGCAGCTTAGAAAGGGCGAACACTGAAGCTTTCTTT. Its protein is CASSLERANTEAFF.

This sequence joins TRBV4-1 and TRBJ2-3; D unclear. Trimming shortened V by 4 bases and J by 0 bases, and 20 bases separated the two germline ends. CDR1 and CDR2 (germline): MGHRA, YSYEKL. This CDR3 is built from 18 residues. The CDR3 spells CASSLTDRNLLSTDTQYF. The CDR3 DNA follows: TGCGCCAGCAGCCTGACCGATCGGAATTTGCTGAGCACAGATACGCAGTATTTT.

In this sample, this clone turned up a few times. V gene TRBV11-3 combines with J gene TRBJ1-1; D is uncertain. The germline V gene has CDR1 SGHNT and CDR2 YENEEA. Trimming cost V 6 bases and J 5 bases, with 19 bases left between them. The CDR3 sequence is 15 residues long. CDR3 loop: CASSRVSWEGTEAFF. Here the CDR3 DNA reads TGTGCCAGCAGTCGCGTTTCCTGGGAGGGTACTGAAGCTTTCTTT. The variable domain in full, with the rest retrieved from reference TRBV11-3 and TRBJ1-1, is EAGVVQSPRYKIIEKKQPVAFWCNPISGHNTLYWYLQNLGQGPELLIRYENEEAVDDSQLPKDRFSAERLKGVDSTLKIQPAELGDSAVYLCASSRVSWEGTEAFFGQGTRLTVV.

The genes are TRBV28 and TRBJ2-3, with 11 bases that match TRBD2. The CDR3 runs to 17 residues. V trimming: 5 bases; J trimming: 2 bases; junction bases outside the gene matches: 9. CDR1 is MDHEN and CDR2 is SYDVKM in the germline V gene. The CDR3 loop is CASSRIGLAGPTDTQYF. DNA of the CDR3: TGTGCCAGCAGTCGAATAGGACTAGCGGGCCCCACAGATACGCAGTATTTT.

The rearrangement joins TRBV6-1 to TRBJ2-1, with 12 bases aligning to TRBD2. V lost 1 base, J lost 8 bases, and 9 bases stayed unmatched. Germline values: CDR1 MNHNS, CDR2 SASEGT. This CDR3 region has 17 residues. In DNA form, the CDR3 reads TGTGCCAGCAGTGAAGGAGTACTAGCGGGAGGATATGATGAGCAGTTCTTC. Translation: CASSEGVLAGGYDEQFF.

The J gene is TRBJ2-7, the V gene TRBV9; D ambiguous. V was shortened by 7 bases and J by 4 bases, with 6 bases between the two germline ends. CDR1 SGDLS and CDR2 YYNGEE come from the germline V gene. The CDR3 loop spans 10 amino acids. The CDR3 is CASGEYEQYF. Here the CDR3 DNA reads TGTGCCAGCGGCGAATACGAGCAGTACTTC.

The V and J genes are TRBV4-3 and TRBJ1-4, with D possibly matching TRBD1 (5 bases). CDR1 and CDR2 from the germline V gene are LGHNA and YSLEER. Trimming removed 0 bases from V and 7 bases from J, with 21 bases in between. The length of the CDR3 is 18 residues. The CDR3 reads CASSQDPFTRGLGEKLFF. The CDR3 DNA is TGCGCCAGCAGCCAAGATCCCTTCACCCGGGGGTTAGGTGAAAAACTGTTTTTT.

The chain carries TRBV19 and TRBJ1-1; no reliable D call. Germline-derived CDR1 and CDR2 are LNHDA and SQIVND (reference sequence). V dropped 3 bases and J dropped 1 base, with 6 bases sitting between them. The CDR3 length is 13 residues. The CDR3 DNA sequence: TGTGCCAGTAGTATCCCGACGAACACTGAAGCTTTCTTT. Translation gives CASSIPTNTEAFF. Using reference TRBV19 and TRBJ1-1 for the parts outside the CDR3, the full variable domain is DGGITQSPKYLFRKEGQNVTLSCEQNLNHDAMYWYRQDPGQGLRLIYYSQIVNDFQKGDIAEGYSVSREKKESFPLTVTSAQKNPTAFYLCASSIPTNTEAFFGQGTRLTVV.

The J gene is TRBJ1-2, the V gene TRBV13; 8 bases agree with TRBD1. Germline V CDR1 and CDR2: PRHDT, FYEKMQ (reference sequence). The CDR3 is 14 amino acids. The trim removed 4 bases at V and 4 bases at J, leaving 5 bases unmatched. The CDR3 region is CASSYRGVAYGYTF. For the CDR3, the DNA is TGTGCCAGCAGCTACAGGGGGGTGGCCTATGGCTACACCTTC. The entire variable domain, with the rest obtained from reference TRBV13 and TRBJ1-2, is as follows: AAGVIQSPRHLIKEKRETATLKCYPIPRHDTVYWYQQGPGQDPQFLISFYEKMQSDKGSIPDRFSAQQFSDYHSELNMSSLELGDSALYFCASSYRGVAYGYTFGSGTRLTVV.